This T cell receptor (beta chain) originates from a study of CD8+ T cells in alopecia areata. The overall study: A 6-month period off drug followed tofacitinib, which lasted 6 to 18 months. The investigators scored severity in treated patients by the percentage of affected scalp area.

Findings and limits, study-wide: Because of a solitary nonresponder, the connection of baseline CD8+ expansion to response stays uncertain. Scalp specimens additionally yield sequences from normal skin's resident alphabeta T cells.

Extracted RNA was reverse transcribed, and the resulting cDNA served as sequencing template. Repertoires were generated with immunoSEQ multiplex PCR, while TCRdb's copy carries only in-frame clones and drops some. The repertoire holds about 260,000 clones, with about 62% as singletons. V lost 4 bases and J lost 1; bases outside the gene matches: 2. Germline lookup yields CDR1 SGDLS and CDR2 YYNGEE. CDR3 length: 14 amino acids. This clone was counted a single time. The antigen remains undetermined. Treatment meaning: oral pan-JAK inhibitor, 5-10 mg twice daily. The sequencing here drew on CD4+ T cells sorted from blood, taken around week 53, from a patient treated with tofacitinib. The receptor was derived from a human donor with alopecia areata. The rearrangement joins TRBV9 to TRBJ2-3; TRBD1 matches 8 bases. The DNA of the CDR3 is TGTGCCAGCAGCCCGGGACAGGGCACAGATACGCAGTATTTT. As protein: CASSPGQGTDTQYF.